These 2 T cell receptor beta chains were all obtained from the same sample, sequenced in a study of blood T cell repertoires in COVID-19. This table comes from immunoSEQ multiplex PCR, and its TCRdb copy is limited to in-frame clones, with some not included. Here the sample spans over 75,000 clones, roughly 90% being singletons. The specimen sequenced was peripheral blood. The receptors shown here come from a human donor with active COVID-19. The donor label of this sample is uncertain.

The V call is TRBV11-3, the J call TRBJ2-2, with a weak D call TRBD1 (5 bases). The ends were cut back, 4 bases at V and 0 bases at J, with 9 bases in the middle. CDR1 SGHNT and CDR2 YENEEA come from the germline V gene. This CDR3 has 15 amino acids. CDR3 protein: CASSSRGTNTGELFF. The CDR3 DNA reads TGTGCCAGCAGCTCAAGGGGAACGAACACCGGGGAGCTGTTTTTT.

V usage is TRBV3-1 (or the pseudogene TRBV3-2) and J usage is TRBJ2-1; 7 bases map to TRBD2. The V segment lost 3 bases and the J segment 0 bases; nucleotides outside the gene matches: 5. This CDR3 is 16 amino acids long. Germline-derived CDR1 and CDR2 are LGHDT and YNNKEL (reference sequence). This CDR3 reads CASSHYGGSSYNEQFF. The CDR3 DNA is TGTGCCAGCAGCCATTACGGGGGGAGCTCCTACAATGAGCAGTTCTTC.